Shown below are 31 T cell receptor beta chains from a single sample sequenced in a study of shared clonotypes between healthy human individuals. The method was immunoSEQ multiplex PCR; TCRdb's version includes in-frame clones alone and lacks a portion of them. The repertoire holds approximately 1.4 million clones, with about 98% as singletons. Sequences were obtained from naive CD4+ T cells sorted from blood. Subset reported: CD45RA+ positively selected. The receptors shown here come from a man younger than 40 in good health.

In DNA, the CDR3 is TGCGCCAGCAGCTTATATGGCCAGGCGGGAATAGAAAAACTGTTTTTT. The encoded protein is CASSLYGQAGIEKLFF. The gene calls are TRBV5-1 and TRBJ1-4, with D uncertain. CDR1 and CDR2 from the germline V gene are SGHRS and YFSETQ. This CDR3 region has 16 residues. V lost 2 bases to trimming and J lost 8 bases, with 19 bases between them.

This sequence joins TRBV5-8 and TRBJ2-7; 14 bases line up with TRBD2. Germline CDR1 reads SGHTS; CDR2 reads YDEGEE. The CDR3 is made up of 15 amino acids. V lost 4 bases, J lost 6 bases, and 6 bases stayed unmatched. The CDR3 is CASSTGLAGVTEQYF. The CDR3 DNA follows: TGTGCCAGCAGCACGGGACTAGCGGGAGTAACCGAGCAGTACTTC.

CDR3 amino acids: CASSEQGKEKLFF. The CDR3 DNA reads as TGCGCCAGCAGCGAACAGGGCAAAGAAAAACTGTTTTTT. The chain employs TRBV5-1 and TRBJ1-4; tentatively, D is TRBD1 (6 bases). Trimming pared 4 bases from V and 8 bases from J, leaving 12 bases between. This CDR3 has 13 residues. The germline gives CDR1 SGHRS, CDR2 YFSETQ.

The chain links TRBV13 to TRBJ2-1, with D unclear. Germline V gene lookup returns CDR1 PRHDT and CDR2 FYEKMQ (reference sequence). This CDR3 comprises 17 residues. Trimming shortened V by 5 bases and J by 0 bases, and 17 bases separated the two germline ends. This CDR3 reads CASSRKVWANSYNEQFF. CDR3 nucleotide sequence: TGTGCCAGCAGCCGTAAGGTTTGGGCAAACTCCTACAATGAGCAGTTCTTC. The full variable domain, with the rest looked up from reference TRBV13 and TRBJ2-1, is AAGVIQSPRHLIKEKRETATLKCYPIPRHDTVYWYQQGPGQDPQFLISFYEKMQSDKGSIPDRFSAQQFSDYHSELNMSSLELGDSALYFCASSRKVWANSYNEQFFGPGTRLTVL.

CDR3: CASSPFGGNYEQYF. As DNA, the CDR3 is TGTGCCAGCAGCCCATTCGGAGGCAACTACGAGCAGTACTTC. This sequence joins TRBV9 and TRBJ2-7, with a weak D call TRBD2 (5 bases). The CDR3 runs 14 residues. Germline lookup yields CDR1 SGDLS and CDR2 YYNGEE. V was pared by 4 bases and J by 3 bases, with 14 bases between.

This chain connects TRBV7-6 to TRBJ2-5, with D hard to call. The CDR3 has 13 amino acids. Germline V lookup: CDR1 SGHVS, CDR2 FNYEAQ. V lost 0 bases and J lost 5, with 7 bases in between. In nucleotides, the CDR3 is TGTGCCAGCAGCTTAGCAGTCAGGGAGACCCAGTACTTC. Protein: CASSLAVRETQYF.

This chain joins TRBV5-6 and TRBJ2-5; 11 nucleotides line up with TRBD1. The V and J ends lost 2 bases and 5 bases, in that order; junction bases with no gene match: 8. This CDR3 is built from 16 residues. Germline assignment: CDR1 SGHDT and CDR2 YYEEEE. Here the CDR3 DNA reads TGTGCCAGCAGCTTATGGAAGGACAGGGGGCGGGAGACCCAGTACTTC. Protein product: CASSLWKDRGRETQYF.

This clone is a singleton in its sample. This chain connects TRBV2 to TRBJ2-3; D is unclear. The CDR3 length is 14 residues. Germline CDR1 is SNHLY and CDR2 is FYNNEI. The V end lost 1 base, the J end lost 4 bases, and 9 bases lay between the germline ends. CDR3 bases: TGTGCCAGCAGTGAAGTTACCACGGCAGATACGCAGTATTTT. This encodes CASSEVTTADTQYF.

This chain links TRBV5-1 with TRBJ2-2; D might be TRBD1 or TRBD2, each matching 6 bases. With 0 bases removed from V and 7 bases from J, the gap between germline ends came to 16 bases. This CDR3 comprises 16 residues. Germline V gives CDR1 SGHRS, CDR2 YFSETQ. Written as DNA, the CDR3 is TGCGCCAGCAGCTTGGATCAAGGAGGGACACACGGGGAGCTGTTTTTT. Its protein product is CASSLDQGGTHGELFF.

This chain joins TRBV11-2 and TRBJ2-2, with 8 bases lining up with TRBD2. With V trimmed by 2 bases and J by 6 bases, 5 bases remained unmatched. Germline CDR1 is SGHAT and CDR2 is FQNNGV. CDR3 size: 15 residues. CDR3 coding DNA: TGTGCCAGCAGCTTAACGGGAGGGCCCCCCGGGGAGCTGTTTTTT. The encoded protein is CASSLTGGPPGELFF. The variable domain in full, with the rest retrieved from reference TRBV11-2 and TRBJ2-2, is EAGVAQSPRYKIIEKRQSVAFWCNPISGHATLYWYQQILGQGPKLLIQFQNNGVVDDSQLPKDRFSAERLKGVDSTLKIQPAKLEDSAVYLCASSLTGGPPGELFFGEGSRLTVL.

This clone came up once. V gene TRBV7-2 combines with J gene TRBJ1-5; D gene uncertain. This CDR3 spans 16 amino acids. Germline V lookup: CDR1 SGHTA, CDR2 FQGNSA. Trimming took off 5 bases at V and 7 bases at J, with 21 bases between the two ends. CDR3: CASSPLFPRLRQPQHF. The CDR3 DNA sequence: TGTGCCAGCAGCCCGCTTTTTCCCCGATTGCGGCAGCCCCAGCATTTT.

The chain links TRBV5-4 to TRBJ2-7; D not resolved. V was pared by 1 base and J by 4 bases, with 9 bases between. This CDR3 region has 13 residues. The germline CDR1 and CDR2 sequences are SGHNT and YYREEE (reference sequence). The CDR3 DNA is TGTGCCAGCAGCTTGCCGCAGGTTTACGAGCAGTACTTC. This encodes CASSLPQVYEQYF.

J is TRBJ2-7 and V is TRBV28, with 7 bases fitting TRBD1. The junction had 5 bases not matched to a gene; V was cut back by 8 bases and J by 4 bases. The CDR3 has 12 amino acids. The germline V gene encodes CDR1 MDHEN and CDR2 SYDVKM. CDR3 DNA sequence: TGTGCCAGCTCCGACAGGGCGTACGAGCAGTACTTC. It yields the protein CASSDRAYEQYF.

This CDR3 is CASRGLAGDGEQFF. Written as DNA, the CDR3 is TGTGCCAGTAGGGGACTAGCGGGAGACGGTGAGCAGTTCTTC. The chain couples TRBV19 to TRBJ2-1; the match to TRBD2 covers 14 bases. J gave up 9 bases and V 6 bases, and 4 bases lay outside the gene matches. The CDR3 runs 14 residues. Germline V CDR1 and CDR2: LNHDA, SQIVND (reference sequence).

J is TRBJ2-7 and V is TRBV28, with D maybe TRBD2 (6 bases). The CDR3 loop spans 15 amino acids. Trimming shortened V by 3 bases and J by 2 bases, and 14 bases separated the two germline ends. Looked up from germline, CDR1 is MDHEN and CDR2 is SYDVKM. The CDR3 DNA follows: TGTGCCAGCAGTTTCCTGGGGCGGGATGCCTACGAGCAGTACTTC. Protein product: CASSFLGRDAYEQYF.

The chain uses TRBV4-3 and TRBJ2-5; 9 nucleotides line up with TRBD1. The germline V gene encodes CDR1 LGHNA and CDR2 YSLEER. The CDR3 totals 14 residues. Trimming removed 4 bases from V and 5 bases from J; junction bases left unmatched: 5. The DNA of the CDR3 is TGCGCCAGCAGCCCAGGGACAGGGAAGGAGACCCAGTACTTC. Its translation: CASSPGTGKETQYF.

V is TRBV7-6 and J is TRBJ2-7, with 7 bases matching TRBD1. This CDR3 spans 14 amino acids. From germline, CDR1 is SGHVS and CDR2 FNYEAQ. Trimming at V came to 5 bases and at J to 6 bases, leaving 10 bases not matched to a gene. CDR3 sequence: CASSPSLGGSEQYF. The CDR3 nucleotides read TGTGCCAGCAGCCCCTCTTTAGGGGGCTCCGAGCAGTACTTC.

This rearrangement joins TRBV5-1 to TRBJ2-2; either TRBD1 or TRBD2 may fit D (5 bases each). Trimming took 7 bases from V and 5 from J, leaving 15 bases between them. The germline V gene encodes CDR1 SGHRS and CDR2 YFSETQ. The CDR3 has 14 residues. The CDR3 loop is CASGMQGDTGELFF. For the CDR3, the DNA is TGCGCCAGCGGAATGCAGGGAGATACCGGGGAGCTGTTTTTT.

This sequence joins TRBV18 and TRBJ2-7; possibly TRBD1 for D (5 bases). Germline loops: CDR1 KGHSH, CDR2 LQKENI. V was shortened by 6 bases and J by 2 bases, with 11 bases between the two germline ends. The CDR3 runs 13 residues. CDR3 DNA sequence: TGTGCCAGCTCCCCGACAGTTGCCTACGAGCAGTACTTC. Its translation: CASSPTVAYEQYF.

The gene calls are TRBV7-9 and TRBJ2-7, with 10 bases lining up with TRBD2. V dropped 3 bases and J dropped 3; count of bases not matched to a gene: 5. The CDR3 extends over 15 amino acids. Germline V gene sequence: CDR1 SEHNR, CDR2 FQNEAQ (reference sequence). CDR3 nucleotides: TGTGCCAGCAGCTTTGAACTAGCGGGATACTACGAGCAGTACTTC. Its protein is CASSFELAGYYEQYF.

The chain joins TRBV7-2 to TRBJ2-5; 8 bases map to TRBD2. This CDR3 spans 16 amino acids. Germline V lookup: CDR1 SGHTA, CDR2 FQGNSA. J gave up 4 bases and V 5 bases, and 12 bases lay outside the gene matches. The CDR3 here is CASSAASGGPTETQYF. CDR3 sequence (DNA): TGTGCCAGCAGCGCGGCATCGGGAGGGCCTACAGAGACCCAGTACTTC.

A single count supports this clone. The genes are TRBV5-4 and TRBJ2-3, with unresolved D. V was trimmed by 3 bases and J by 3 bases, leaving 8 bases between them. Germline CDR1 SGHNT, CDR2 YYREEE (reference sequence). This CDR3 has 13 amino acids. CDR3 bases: TGTGCCAGCAGCTCCACAACTACAGATACGCAGTATTTT. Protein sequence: CASSSTTTDTQYF.

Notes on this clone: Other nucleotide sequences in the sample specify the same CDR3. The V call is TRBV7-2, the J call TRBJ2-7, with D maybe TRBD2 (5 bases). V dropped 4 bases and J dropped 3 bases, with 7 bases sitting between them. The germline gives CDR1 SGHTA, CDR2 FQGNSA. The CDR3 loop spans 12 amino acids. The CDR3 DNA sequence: TGTGCCAGCAGCTCTACTAGCTACGAGCAGTACTTC. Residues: CASSSTSYEQYF. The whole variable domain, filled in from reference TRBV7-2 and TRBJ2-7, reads GAGVSQSPSNKVTEKGKDVELRCDPISGHTALYWYRQSLGQGLEFLIYFQGNSAPDKSGLPSDRFSAERTGGSVSTLTIQRTQQEDSAVYLCASSSTSYEQYFGPGTRLTVT.

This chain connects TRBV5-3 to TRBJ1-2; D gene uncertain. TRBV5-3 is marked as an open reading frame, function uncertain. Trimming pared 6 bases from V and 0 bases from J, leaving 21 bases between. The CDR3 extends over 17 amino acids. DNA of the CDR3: TGTGCCAGAACCACGGGCGATCTTTTCCCGGCTAACTATGGCTACACCTTC. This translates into CARTTGDLFPANYGYTF.

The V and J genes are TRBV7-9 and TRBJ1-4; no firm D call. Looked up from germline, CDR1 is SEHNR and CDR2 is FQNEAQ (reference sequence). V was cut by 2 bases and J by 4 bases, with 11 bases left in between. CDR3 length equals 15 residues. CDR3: CASSLNNPVNEKLFF. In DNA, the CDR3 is TGTGCCAGCAGCTTAAACAACCCGGTTAATGAAAAACTGTTTTTT.

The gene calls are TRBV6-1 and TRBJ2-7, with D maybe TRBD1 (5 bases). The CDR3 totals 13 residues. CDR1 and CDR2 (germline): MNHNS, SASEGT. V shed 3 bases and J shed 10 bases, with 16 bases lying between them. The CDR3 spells CASSDTTTEPQYF. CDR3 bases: TGTGCCAGCAGTGATACCACGACAGAGCCTCAGTACTTC.

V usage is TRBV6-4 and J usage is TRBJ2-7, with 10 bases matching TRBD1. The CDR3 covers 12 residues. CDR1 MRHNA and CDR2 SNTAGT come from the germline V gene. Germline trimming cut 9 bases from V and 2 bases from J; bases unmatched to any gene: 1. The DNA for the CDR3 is TGTGCCAGGACAGGGGGCACCTACGAGCAGTACTTC. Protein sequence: CARTGGTYEQYF.

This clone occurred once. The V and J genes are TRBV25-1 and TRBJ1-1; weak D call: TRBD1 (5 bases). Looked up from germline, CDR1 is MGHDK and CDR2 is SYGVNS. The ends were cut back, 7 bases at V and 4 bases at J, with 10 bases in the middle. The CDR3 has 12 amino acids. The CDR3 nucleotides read TGTGCCAGCACCCCTGGGGGCACTGAAGCTTTCTTT. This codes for CASTPGGTEAFF.

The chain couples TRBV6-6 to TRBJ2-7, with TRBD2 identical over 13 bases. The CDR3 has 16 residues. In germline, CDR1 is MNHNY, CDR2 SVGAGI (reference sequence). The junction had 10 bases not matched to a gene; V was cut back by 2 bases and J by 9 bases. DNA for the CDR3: TGTGCCAGCAGTTACCCGACTGGACTAGCGGGAGTAAGGCAGTACTTC. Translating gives CASSYPTGLAGVRQYF.

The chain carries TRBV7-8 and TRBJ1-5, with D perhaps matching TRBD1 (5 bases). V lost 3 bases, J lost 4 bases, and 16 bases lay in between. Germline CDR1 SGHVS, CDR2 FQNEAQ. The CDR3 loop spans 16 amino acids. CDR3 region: CASSFTRRGNNQPQHF. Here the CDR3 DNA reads TGTGCCAGCAGCTTTACACGCCGGGGGAATAATCAGCCCCAGCATTTT.

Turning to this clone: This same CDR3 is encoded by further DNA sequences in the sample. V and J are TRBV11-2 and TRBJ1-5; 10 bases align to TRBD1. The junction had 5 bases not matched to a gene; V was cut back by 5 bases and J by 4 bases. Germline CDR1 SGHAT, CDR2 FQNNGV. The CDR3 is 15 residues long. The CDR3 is CASSPGQGPNQPQHF. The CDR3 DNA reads TGTGCCAGCAGCCCGGGACAGGGGCCAAATCAGCCCCAGCATTTT.